Listed here are 12 T cell receptor beta chains from one sample, sequenced in a study of T cell repertoires in cytomegalovirus infection. A single record per CDR3 protein comes from TCRdb applying MiXCR to the reads. This repertoire shows 300,000 to 400,000 distinct CDR3 sequences, around 18% found once; its top ten account for around 9.3%. Sequencing was carried out using PBMCs. Receptors originate from a human donor in good health (CMV status not recorded). Some clones in this sample may be carry-over from other donors' samples.

The genes are TRBV18 and TRBJ2-2, with a possible D match to TRBD2 (5 bases). Trimming cost V 3 bases and J 0 bases, with 11 bases left between them. The CDR3 loop spans 16 amino acids. Germline V lookup: CDR1 KGHSH, CDR2 LQKENI. The chain's CDR3 is CASSPSAGTNTGELFF. In nucleotides, the CDR3 is TGTGCCAGCTCACCGTCTGCGGGCACGAACACCGGGGAGCTGTTTTTT.

This chain joins TRBV23-1 and TRBJ2-7, with 7 nucleotides matching TRBD1. TRBV23-1 is flagged as an ORF with uncertain function. V shed 6 bases and J 4 bases; nucleotides not matched to a gene: 9. This CDR3 comprises 14 residues. This CDR3 reads CASRPTGMSYEQYF. The CDR3 bases are TGCGCCAGCAGGCCGACAGGGATGTCGTACGAGCAGTACTTC.

The sample holds many counts of this clonotype. The chain carries TRBV7-2 and TRBJ2-7; perhaps D is TRBD1 or TRBD2 (6 bases each). This CDR3 region has 13 residues. Germline V CDR1 and CDR2: SGHTA, FQGNSA. V dropped 5 bases and J dropped 4 bases, with 12 bases sitting between them. CDR3 nucleotide sequence: TGTGCCAGCAGCAACAAGGGGGGATACGAGCAGTACTTC. This encodes CASSNKGGYEQYF.

This clonotype appeared many times. The chain recombines TRBV7-2 with TRBJ1-5; TRBD1 aligns across 9 bases. Trimming took 3 bases from V and 6 from J; bases not matched to a gene: 6. Germline V gene sequence: CDR1 SGHTA, CDR2 FQGNSA. The CDR3 runs 15 residues. The CDR3 DNA sequence: TGTGCCAGCAGCTTGGGGACAGGGCCAGGTCAGCCCCAGCATTTT. It encodes CASSLGTGPGQPQHF.

The sample holds a few counts of this clonotype. The CDR3: CASSSNRGVTDTQYF. CDR3 bases: TGCGCCAGCAGCTCAAACAGGGGGGTAACAGATACGCAGTATTTT. This chain links TRBV5-1 with TRBJ2-3; TRBD1 matches at 8 bases. The CDR3 has 15 amino acids. Germline V gene lookup returns CDR1 SGHRS and CDR2 YFSETQ. The V and J ends lost 3 bases and 3 bases, in that order; junction bases with no gene match: 6.

The sample holds many counts of this clonotype. The V gene is TRBV5-1, the J gene TRBJ2-5; no reliable D call. V lost 0 bases and J 0 bases, leaving 6 bases between the germline ends. CDR3 length equals 14 residues. Germline CDR1 is SGHRS and CDR2 is YFSETQ. CDR3 coding DNA: TGCGCCAGCAGCTTGGTGTCGGACCAAGAGACCCAGTACTTC. Amino acid sequence: CASSLVSDQETQYF. The whole variable domain, remainder taken from reference TRBV5-1 and TRBJ2-5, is KAGVTQTPRYLIKTRGQQVTLSCSPISGHRSVSWYQQTPGQGLQFLFEYFSETQRNKGNFPGRFSGRQFSNSRSEMNVSTLELGDSALYLCASSLVSDQETQYFGPGTRLLVL.

This clonotype showed up just a few times. The rearrangement links TRBV28 to TRBJ1-2; D gene uncertain. This CDR3 has 12 residues. Germline V gene lookup returns CDR1 MDHEN and CDR2 SYDVKM. V gave up 1 base and J gave up 4 bases, with 4 bases separating them. DNA for the CDR3: TGTGCCAGCAGTTTATACCTCTATGGCTACACCTTC. Its translation is CASSLYLYGYTF.

J is TRBJ2-3 and V is TRBV20-1; perhaps TRBD1 as D (6 bases). The CDR3 has 16 amino acids. Germline assignment: CDR1 DFQATT and CDR2 SNEGSKA (reference sequence). V gave up 0 bases and J gave up 3 bases, with 16 bases separating them. The CDR3 region is CSARDDRAQGTDTQYF. CDR3 bases: TGCAGTGCTAGAGATGACCGGGCCCAGGGGACAGATACGCAGTATTTT.

The chain recombines TRBV20-1 with TRBJ2-1, with TRBD2 matching over 12 bases. Trimming at V came to 3 bases and at J to 9 bases, leaving 9 bases not matched to a gene. CDR1 is DFQATT and CDR2 is SNEGSKA in the germline V gene (reference sequence). CDR3 length: 15 residues. For the CDR3, the DNA is TGCAGTGCTAGTCCCCAGCTAGCGGGAGGGCCTGAGCAGTTCTTC. It specifies CSASPQLAGGPEQFF.

V and J are TRBV20-1 and TRBJ2-1, with 7 bases lining up with TRBD1. The CDR3 is 12 amino acids. Germline CDR1 is DFQATT and CDR2 is SNEGSKA (reference sequence). CDR3 DNA sequence: TGCAGCTATCGGACAGGCAACAATGAGCAGTTCTTC. Amino acids: CSYRTGNNEQFF.

This clonotype was picked up many times. The V call is TRBV12-3 or TRBV12-4, the J call TRBJ2-6; 8 bases map to TRBD1. The CDR3 runs 16 residues. J lost 6 bases, V lost 5 bases, and 9 bases had no gene match. In DNA, the CDR3 is TGTGCCAGCAGTCCTGAAACAGGGGGGACGGCCAACGTCCTGACTTTC. This sequence encodes CASSPETGGTANVLTF.

This clonotype was counted many times. This chain uses TRBV12-3 or TRBV12-4 with TRBJ1-3, with 8 nucleotides matching TRBD1. The CDR3 contains 16 residues. The trim removed 7 bases at V and 4 bases at J, leaving 12 bases unmatched. The CDR3 protein is CASTGTGDTGGNTIYF. The CDR3 nucleotides read TGTGCCAGCACTGGGACAGGCGATACAGGGGGAAACACCATATATTTT.